Below are 22 T cell receptor beta chains sequenced from a single sample in a study of technical replicates of blood from a few donors. The protocol was immunoSEQ multiplex PCR, while the TCRdb copy is restricted to in-frame clones and leaves out a portion. This sample has some 74,000 clones, with over 95% found just once. Specimen: T cells isolated from PBMCs. All receptors come from a human donor in good health.

V usage is TRBV18 and J usage is TRBJ1-6, with D perhaps matching TRBD1 (6 bases). The CDR3 loop spans 15 amino acids. Germline loops: CDR1 KGHSH, CDR2 LQKENI. Between the trimmed V and J ends, which lost 3 bases and 4 bases, there was a span of 10 bases. CDR3 DNA: TGTGCCAGCTCACCGACAGGACCTTATAATTCACCCCTCCACTTT. Translated: CASSPTGPYNSPLHF.

The V and J genes are TRBV5-4 and TRBJ1-2, with TRBD1 as a possible D gene (5 bases). With 6 bases removed from V and 3 bases from J, the gap between germline ends came to 12 bases. The CDR3 spans 13 residues. Germline CDR1 and CDR2: SGHNT and YYREEE (reference sequence). This CDR3 reads CASTSTGDYGYTF. In nucleotides, the CDR3 is TGTGCCAGCACCTCTACAGGAGACTATGGCTACACCTTC.

V and J are TRBV6-5 and TRBJ2-3; D is perhaps TRBD1 (5 bases). V was pared by 10 bases and J by 4 bases, with 12 bases between. The V gene's germline CDR1 is MNHEY and CDR2 SVGAGI. The CDR3 is 12 residues long. CDR3 bases: TGTGCCACCAGGACAAGCCCAGATACGCAGTATTTT. This codes for CATRTSPDTQYF.

CDR3 loop: CASSQEGQRRGKEQFF. The CDR3 coding sequence is TGCGCCAGCAGCCAAGAAGGACAGCGTAGGGGGAAGGAGCAGTTCTTC. V and J are TRBV4-1 and TRBJ2-1; maybe TRBD1 (6 bases). The germline CDR1 and CDR2 sequences are MGHRA and YSYEKL. The germline V and J ends were trimmed by 0 bases and 10 bases, with 19 bases remaining between them. The CDR3 sequence is 16 residues long.

This clone was counted a few times. The chain recombines TRBV10-1 with TRBJ2-7; maybe TRBD1 (5 bases). The V gene's germline CDR1 is WNHNN and CDR2 SYGVQD (reference sequence). V was shortened by 9 bases and J by 3 bases, with 15 bases between the two germline ends. This CDR3 contains 13 residues. CDR3 residues: CASQRQGHYEQYF. CDR3 DNA sequence: TGCGCCAGTCAAAGGCAGGGTCACTACGAGCAGTACTTC.

The V and J genes are TRBV6-1 and TRBJ1-1; D remains unclear. The ends were cut back, 5 bases at V and 7 bases at J, with 8 bases in the middle. Germline CDR1 is MNHNS and CDR2 is SASEGT. CDR3 length: 11 residues. The CDR3 is CASSHGLEAFF. CDR3 coding DNA: TGTGCCAGCAGTCACGGTCTTGAAGCTTTCTTT.

V gene TRBV19 combines with J gene TRBJ2-1; 9 bases line up with TRBD2. V lost 2 bases, J lost 10 bases, and 12 bases stayed unmatched. Germline V gene data show CDR1 as LNHDA and CDR2 as SQIVND (reference sequence). The CDR3 length is 16 residues. The CDR3 spells CASSINTPSGKFEQFF. CDR3 coding DNA: TGTGCCAGTAGTATAAACACCCCTAGCGGGAAGTTCGAGCAGTTCTTC.

This clone was recorded only once. This chain links TRBV18 with TRBJ2-7, with TRBD1 matching 9 bases. CDR1 KGHSH and CDR2 LQKENI come from the germline V gene. The V segment lost 0 bases and the J segment 7 bases; nucleotides outside the gene matches: 16. CDR3 length: 18 residues. CDR3 sequence reads: CASSPPGTGYGVGREQYF. DNA for the CDR3: TGTGCCAGCTCACCACCAGGGACAGGGTACGGGGTTGGGCGTGAGCAGTACTTC.

This clone was seen a single time. The V and J genes are TRBV19 and TRBJ2-1, with a weak D call TRBD1 (6 bases). Germline CDR1 is LNHDA and CDR2 is SQIVND (reference sequence). Trimming took 5 bases from V and 12 from J, leaving 14 bases between them. The CDR3 sequence is 12 residues long. The CDR3: CASSVTGFLQFF. The CDR3 DNA reads as TGTGCCAGTAGTGTAACAGGGTTCTTGCAGTTCTTC.

This chain joins TRBV5-1 and TRBJ2-7; 10 bases align to TRBD2. Germline V gene sequence: CDR1 SGHRS, CDR2 YFSETQ. V was clipped by 4 bases and J by 3 bases; unmatched bases: 7. The CDR3 contains 15 residues. CDR3 DNA sequence: TGCGCCAGCAGCCAGACCGGGACTAGCGACTACGAGCAGTACTTC. Amino acid sequence: CASSQTGTSDYEQYF.

This chain links TRBV19 with TRBJ1-2; 7 nucleotides line up with TRBD1. V lost 6 bases and J lost 8; bases outside the gene matches: 9. CDR3 length equals 13 residues. Germline values: CDR1 LNHDA, CDR2 SQIVND (reference sequence). The CDR3 DNA reads TGTGCCAGTAGCCTAGTGGGACAGCTGGGCTACACCTTC. Encoded protein: CASSLVGQLGYTF.

The gene calls are TRBV18 and TRBJ1-5, with D perhaps matching TRBD1 (5 bases). V was cut by 6 bases and J by 1 base, with 7 bases left in between. Per germline, CDR1 KGHSH and CDR2 LQKENI. This CDR3 has 13 residues. The CDR3 nucleotides are TGTGCCAGCTCCGGGGGGAGCAATCAGCCCCAGCATTTT. Translated: CASSGGSNQPQHF.

This chain connects TRBV4-1 to TRBJ1-5; D is possibly TRBD1 (5 bases). The CDR3 extends over 14 amino acids. The germline V gene encodes CDR1 MGHRA and CDR2 YSYEKL. Between the trimmed V and J ends, which lost 6 bases and 3 bases, there was a span of 12 bases. The CDR3 here is CASRPTGFNQPQHF. DNA for the CDR3: TGCGCCAGCAGACCTACAGGTTTCAATCAGCCCCAGCATTTT.

The gene calls are TRBV6-1 and TRBJ1-3; no firm D call. Germline V gene sequence: CDR1 MNHNS, CDR2 SASEGT. V lost 1 base to trimming and J lost 1 base, with 14 bases between them. The CDR3 is 17 amino acids. The CDR3 coding sequence is TGTGCCAGCAGTGAAGTGGCCCCAACATTATCTGGAAACACCATATATTTT. Translating it yields CASSEVAPTLSGNTIYF.

The chain carries TRBV6-5 and TRBJ1-2; TRBD1 agrees at 9 bases. The germline V gene has CDR1 MNHEY and CDR2 SVGAGI. V shed 6 bases, J shed 7 bases, and the junction held 9 bases outside the gene matches. This CDR3 comprises 14 residues. CDR3 DNA sequence: TGTGCCAGCAGGTTACCGGGACAGGGATTTGGCTACACCTTC. This gives the protein CASRLPGQGFGYTF.

This rearrangement joins TRBV25-1 to TRBJ2-7, with 7 bases fitting TRBD2. With 1 base clipped from V and 5 bases from J, the junction kept 11 bases outside the gene matches. This CDR3 comprises 16 residues. CDR1 is MGHDK, CDR2 SYGVNS, per germline. In nucleotides, the CDR3 is TGTGCCAGCAGTGAATCAGGTCTACTCGGGGGGAACGAGCAGTACTTC. It yields the protein CASSESGLLGGNEQYF.

This clone was observed a handful of times. A read error may produce the germline difference seen at one junction end. V and J are TRBV9 and TRBJ1-1; 8 bases align to TRBD1. CDR1 is SGDLS, CDR2 YYNGEE, per germline. The CDR3 covers 12 residues. The CDR3 coding sequence is TGTGCCAGCAGCGTGGGCCCGGGACAGGCCCTCTTT. This codes for CASSVGPGQALF.

The chain couples TRBV7-3 to TRBJ1-5, with 12 bases lining up with TRBD1. The J segment lost 6 bases and the V segment lost 5 bases, leaving 5 bases of the junction unmatched. The CDR3 contains 15 residues. Germline-derived CDR1 and CDR2 are SGHTA and FQGTGA. CDR3 nucleotides: TGTGCCAGCAGCCCTGGGACAGGGGGCGGTCAGCCCCAGCATTTT. Its translation: CASSPGTGGGQPQHF.

The chain links TRBV2 to TRBJ2-5; D is ambiguous. V lost 11 bases and J lost 2, with 12 bases in between. Looked up from germline, CDR1 is SNHLY and CDR2 is FYNNEI. The CDR3 loop spans 12 amino acids. CDR3 nucleotide sequence: TGTGCCGGAGCCCTTGGACAAGAGACCCAGTACTTC. This gives the protein CAGALGQETQYF.

The chain is built from TRBV7-9 and TRBJ1-1; D might be TRBD1 (6 bases). The CDR3 has 15 residues. Deletions cut 6 bases from V and 7 bases from J, with 21 bases between. The germline gives CDR1 SEHNR, CDR2 FQNEAQ (reference sequence). The CDR3 loop is CASRGTRGGVSEAFF. In nucleotides, the CDR3 is TGTGCCAGCAGGGGAACAAGGGGGGGGGTTAGTGAAGCTTTCTTT. The full variable domain, completed using reference TRBV7-9 and TRBJ1-1, is DTGVSQNPRHKITKRGQNVTFRCDPISEHNRLYWYRQTLGQGPEFLTYFQNEAQLEKSRLLSDRFSAERPKGSFSTLEIQRTEQGDSAMYLCASRGTRGGVSEAFFGQGTRLTVV.

The J gene is TRBJ2-7, the V gene TRBV11-2; D ambiguous. Looked up from germline, CDR1 is SGHAT and CDR2 is FQNNGV. Trimming shortened V by 4 bases and J by 3 bases, and 7 bases separated the two germline ends. The CDR3 has 12 residues. CDR3 sequence reads: CASSSEYYEQYF. Here the CDR3 DNA reads TGTGCCAGCAGCTCAGAATACTACGAGCAGTACTTC.

The chain couples TRBV9 to TRBJ2-1; no firm D call. Trimming left V 0 bases short and J 1 base short, with 8 bases between. The germline V gene has CDR1 SGDLS and CDR2 YYNGEE. This CDR3 is 15 amino acids long. The CDR3 DNA is TGTGCCAGCAGCGTAGTTACAGCTTCCTACAATGAGCAGTTCTTC. Residues: CASSVVTASYNEQFF.